These 14 T cell receptor beta chains were sequenced from one sample in a study of shared clonotypes between healthy human individuals. Clones were read by immunoSEQ multiplex PCR, and TCRdb kept only the in-frame ones, dropping some. The sample includes 550,000 to 750,000 clones, roughly nine tenths of them seen just once. Positive CCR7 selection of CD45RO-negative cells yielded the naive CD8 cells, and terminally differentiated effector memory CD45RA+ cells were excluded. The sequenced sample was naive CD8+ T cells sorted from blood. These TCRs come from a man aged 30-40 years in good health.

The chain joins TRBV29-1 to TRBJ1-2; no firm D call. The CDR3 totals 15 residues. Deletions cut 0 bases from V and 7 bases from J, with 18 bases between. Germline assignment: CDR1 SQVTM and CDR2 ANQGSEA. The DNA for the CDR3 is TGCAGCGTTGAAGATAGGTCAGCACGACTGGGTGGCTACACCTTC. This gives the protein CSVEDRSARLGGYTF.

V and J are TRBV7-2 and TRBJ1-2; D possibly corresponds to TRBD1 (6 bases). The V gene lost 5 bases and the J gene lost 7 bases, with 17 bases spanning the gap. The CDR3 totals 14 residues. Germline assignment: CDR1 SGHTA and CDR2 FQGNSA. For the CDR3, the DNA is TGTGCCAGCAGCGCCGCCCGAACAGGGCCTGGCTACACCTTC. This encodes CASSAARTGPGYTF.

The DNA for the CDR3 is TGTGCCAGCTTAGCGGACAGGGTAAGATACAATGAGCAGTTCTTC. Residues: CASLADRVRYNEQFF. V gene TRBV11-2 combines with J gene TRBJ2-1, with 8 bases that match TRBD1. The length of the CDR3 is 15 residues. CDR1 SGHAT and CDR2 FQNNGV come from the germline V gene. V trimming: 8 bases; J trimming: 4 bases; junction bases outside the gene matches: 10.

The CDR3 region is CASSGPPTDTQYF. The DNA for the CDR3 is TGTGCCAGCAGTGGCCCTCCCACAGATACGCAGTATTTT. This chain uses TRBV27 with TRBJ2-3; D is uncertain. CDR1 is MNHEY and CDR2 is SMNVEV in the germline V gene (reference sequence). The CDR3 is 13 amino acids. Trimming pared 5 bases from V and 2 bases from J, leaving 8 bases between.

This chain links TRBV15 with TRBJ2-5; 8 bases fit TRBD1. CDR1 is LNHNV, CDR2 YYDKDF, per germline (reference sequence). The CDR3 contains 17 residues. V gave up 4 bases and J gave up 5 bases; unmatched junction bases: 15. In nucleotides, the CDR3 is TGTGCCACCAGCACCACTGAAGAGGGCAGGGGGCTCGAGACCCAGTACTTC. Translated, it gives CATSTTEEGRGLETQYF.

The V gene is TRBV9, the J gene TRBJ2-1; 10 bases agree with TRBD2. Germline CDR1 is SGDLS and CDR2 is YYNGEE. Losses at the gene ends were 0 bases for V and 3 bases for J; bases not matched to a gene: 3. The CDR3 runs 16 residues. The DNA for the CDR3 is TGTGCCAGCAGCGTAGGGGCTAGCGGGAGCTACAATGAGCAGTTCTTC. Translation gives CASSVGASGSYNEQFF.

The V gene is TRBV19, the J gene TRBJ2-5; D gene ambiguous. CDR1 LNHDA and CDR2 SQIVND come from the germline V gene (reference sequence). This CDR3 is built from 15 residues. V gave up 2 bases and J gave up 0 bases, with 10 bases separating them. CDR3 region: CASSIRAVYQETQYF. Written as DNA, the CDR3 is TGTGCCAGTAGTATAAGGGCGGTTTACCAAGAGACCCAGTACTTC.

The rearrangement joins TRBV28 to TRBJ2-1, with 14 positions matching TRBD2. Germline lookup yields CDR1 MDHEN and CDR2 SYDVKM. Losses at the gene ends were 4 bases for V and 8 bases for J; bases not matched to a gene: 4. The length of the CDR3 is 15 residues. The CDR3, as DNA: TGTGCCAGCAGTTACGGACTAGCGGGAGGTTATGAGCAGTTCTTC. The encoded protein is CASSYGLAGGYEQFF.

The gene calls are TRBV7-9 and TRBJ2-7; 7 nucleotides match TRBD1. CDR3 size: 15 residues. Germline assignment: CDR1 SEHNR and CDR2 FQNEAQ (reference sequence). V trimming: 5 bases; J trimming: 2 bases; junction bases outside the gene matches: 9. Here the CDR3 reads CASSAPWDRPYEQYF. The CDR3 bases are TGTGCCAGCAGCGCCCCATGGGACAGACCCTACGAGCAGTACTTC.

The chain uses TRBV2 and TRBJ2-5; possible D gene TRBD1, 5 bases. Trimming stripped 6 bases from V and 14 bases from J, with 13 bases between. There are 10 residues in the CDR3. The germline V gene has CDR1 SNHLY and CDR2 FYNNEI. The CDR3 is CASSGHENYF. As DNA, the CDR3 is TGTGCCAGCAGCGGACACGAGAACTACTTC.

Regarding this clone: This sample includes further DNA sequences coding for the same CDR3. The chain couples TRBV6-1 to TRBJ1-5; tentative D call: TRBD1 (5 bases). Germline lookup yields CDR1 MNHNS and CDR2 SASEGT. The V end was cut by 2 bases, the J end by 6 bases, with 8 bases between. This CDR3 has 13 amino acids. The CDR3 sequence: CASSEWGSQPQHF. CDR3 DNA: TGTGCCAGCAGTGAATGGGGGAGTCAGCCCCAGCATTTT.

The chain couples TRBV7-9 to TRBJ1-4; D may be TRBD1 (5 bases). The CDR3 extends over 14 amino acids. Deletions cut 5 bases from V and 8 bases from J, with 15 bases between. Germline V lookup: CDR1 SEHNR, CDR2 FQNEAQ (reference sequence). CDR3 sequence: CASSPTLGGEKLFF. The CDR3 nucleotides read TGTGCCAGCAGCCCAACCCTTGGGGGGGAAAAACTGTTTTTT.

The chain recombines TRBV4-3 with TRBJ2-7; 9 bases match TRBD2. The CDR3 extends over 15 amino acids. V lost 0 bases, J lost 0 bases, and 0 bases stayed unmatched. Germline CDR1 reads LGHNA; CDR2 reads YSLEER. As DNA, the CDR3 is TGCGCCAGCAGCCAAGAGCGGGAGGGCTCCTACGAGCAGTACTTC. The encoded protein is CASSQEREGSYEQYF.

Turning to this clone: In the same sample, other DNA sequences code for this CDR3. The chain uses TRBV25-1 and TRBJ2-7, with 7 positions matching TRBD1. The CDR3 is 11 amino acids. Germline V lookup: CDR1 MGHDK, CDR2 SYGVNS. Trimming cost V 9 bases and J 7 bases; bases outside gene matches: 6. CDR3 sequence: CASTRQGEQYF. The DNA for the CDR3 is TGTGCCAGTACCCGACAGGGTGAGCAGTACTTC.